This T cell receptor beta chain was sequenced in a study of graft-versus-host responses after intestinal transplantation. Findings and caveats of the study: Recipient bone marrow held GvH clones, some seen earlier in ileum or blood.

The CDR3 loop spans 15 amino acids. The V end was cut by 5 bases, the J end by 0 bases, with 12 bases between. CDR1 and CDR2 (germline): KGHSH, LQKENI. Produced via immunoSEQ multiplex PCR; TCRdb's table is partial and in-frame only. This table holds around 130,000 clones, approximately 92% found once. Only one count was recorded for this clone. Its specificity is not known. The sequenced sample was unstimulated CD4+ T cells sorted from spleen or lymph node cells, obtained before intestinal transplant. The chain has TRBV18 and TRBJ2-3; no reliable D call. The receptor's source is a human donor who received an intestinal transplant. The CDR3, as DNA: TGTGCCAGCTCATGGGCGGTGGAAAGCACAGATACGCAGTATTTT. Its protein product is CASSWAVESTDTQYF.